The clone carrying this T cell receptor beta chain appeared once. These data originate in a study of blood T cell repertoires in COVID-19. On the study more broadly: Spain, Italy and the United States supplied samples that represented acute and convalescent COVID-19. PBMCs, B-cell-depleted T cells, or T cells provided the cDNA or gDNA that made up the material.

The CDR3 length is 17 residues. CDR1 and CDR2 (germline): MNHEY, SMNVEV (reference sequence). V was cut by 3 bases and J by 3 bases, with 17 bases left in between. In the authors' methods: Estimated nucleated cell counts came from reference gene primer amplification. Here immunoSEQ multiplex PCR was the method, and the copy in TCRdb shows in-frame clones only, minus some. V and J calls and clone size follow that table, whereas D and trimming were derived from the DNA. The profile covers roughly 55,000 clones, with around 83% appearing a single time and about 2% taken by the ten largest. The V gene is TRBV27, the J gene TRBJ1-4; maybe TRBD1 (6 bases). Sequencing was performed on peripheral blood. This TCR was recovered from a woman aged 60-75 years with acute or convalescent COVID-19. This CDR3 reads CASSFSGAGAANEKLFF. The CDR3 coding sequence is TGTGCCAGCAGTTTTTCAGGGGCGGGCGCAGCTAATGAAAAACTGTTTTTT.